What follows describes a single T cell receptor (beta chain). TCRdb recomputed calls from the 5' RACE reads with MiXCR, one row per CDR3 protein. The repertoire holds 25,000 to 40,000 distinct CDR3 sequences, around a quarter seen once, with around 4.1% in the top ten. V was pared by 3 bases and J by 6 bases, with 10 bases between. The CDR3 runs 13 residues. Germline V gives CDR1 SGDLS, CDR2 YYNGEE. This TCR was sampled from a female donor with breast cancer. The chain links TRBV9 to TRBJ1-5; no clear D gene. Sequencing was performed on memory CD4+ T cells sorted from blood. Subset given: memory CD4+ T cells, CD4+CD45RO+CD25-. The CDR3 loop is CASSAGVSQPQHF. The CDR3 nucleotides read TGTGCCAGCAGCGCTGGCGTCTCTCAGCCCCAGCATTTT.